The T cell receptor beta chain described here comes from a study of tumor and adjacent non-tumor tissue in lung cancer. Study at large: Each sample yielded around 4.2 million productive TCRbeta reads on average. Broader study findings: Patients with more diverse tumor TCRs had worse survival.

No cell sorting was done before RNA was extracted from the tissue. More than 3 cm separated this lung sample from the edge of the tumor. Between August and November 2014, newly diagnosed, chemotherapy-naive lung cancer patients underwent thoracic surgery in China. Germline V lookup: CDR1 SGHNT, CDR2 YENEEA. The CDR3 length is 17 residues. TCRbeta libraries were built with three rounds of nested PCR, modified from ARM-PCR. MiXCR, run by TCRdb on the multiplex PCR reads, gives a single entry per CDR3 protein. The profile covers 47,000 or so distinct CDR3 sequences, with more than 55% appearing a single time and about 29% taken by the ten largest. Turning to this clonotype: Antigen: not known. The germline gene is not matched at one end of the junction; a read error may be the cause.

The sequencing input was distant non-tumor lung tissue. The clonotype was recovered from a woman between 65 and 79 years old with non-small cell lung cancer. The gene calls are TRBV11-3 and TRBJ2-2; possible D gene TRBD2, 6 bases. The CDR3 loop reads CASSPHQLRSNTGELFF. CDR3 DNA sequence: TGTGCCAGCAGCCCCCATCAATTGAGATCGAACACGGGGGAGTTGTTTTTT.